What follows are 5 T cell receptor beta chains derived from one specimen sequenced in a study of blood T cell repertoires in COVID-19. Sequencing used immunoSEQ multiplex PCR; TCRdb keeps in-frame clones, though not all of them. This sample yields around 210,000 clones, of which 70% to 90% are seen a single time; 0.9% to 0.95% belongs to the top ten. Sequenced material: peripheral blood. The receptor source for this set is a man in his fifties or sixties with COVID-19, enrolled during active disease.

The genes are TRBV19 and TRBJ2-1; TRBD2 matches at 12 bases. The junction had 10 bases not matched to a gene; V was cut back by 1 base and J by 3 bases. The CDR3 is made up of 19 amino acids. CDR1 is LNHDA, CDR2 SQIVND, per germline (reference sequence). In nucleotides, the CDR3 is TGTGCCAGTAGTATAGGACTAGCGGGAGATAAGGGGTTCTACAATGAGCAGTTCTTC. This encodes CASSIGLAGDKGFYNEQFF.

Points on this clone: In the same sample, other DNA sequences code for this CDR3. The J gene is TRBJ2-3, the V gene TRBV5-1; D is ambiguous. The V gene lost 0 bases and the J gene lost 3 bases, with 5 bases spanning the gap. CDR1 is SGHRS and CDR2 is YFSETQ in the germline V gene. The CDR3 loop spans 13 amino acids. This chain's CDR3 is CASSLDGTDTQYF. CDR3 DNA: TGCGCCAGCAGCTTGGACGGTACAGATACGCAGTATTTT.

The chain is built from TRBV12-3 or TRBV12-4 and TRBJ1-2, with 7 bases identical to TRBD1. There are 13 residues in the CDR3. The J segment lost 3 bases and the V segment lost 7 bases, leaving 5 bases of the junction unmatched. The CDR3 sequence: CASTLGTDYGYTF. DNA of the CDR3: TGTGCCAGCACCCTTGGGACAGACTATGGCTACACCTTC.

V is TRBV30 and J is TRBJ1-2; 9 nucleotides agree with TRBD1. V shed 7 bases and J 4 bases; nucleotides not matched to a gene: 4. CDR1 GTSNPN and CDR2 SVGIG come from the germline V gene (reference sequence). CDR3 length: 12 amino acids. The CDR3 bases are TGTGCCTCAGGGACAGGGACCTATGGCTACACCTTC. Translating it yields CASGTGTYGYTF.

The V gene is TRBV11-2, the J gene TRBJ2-7; TRBD2 agrees at 12 bases. The CDR3 loop spans 16 amino acids. Per germline, CDR1 SGHAT and CDR2 FQNNGV. V lost 1 base, J lost 5 bases, and 6 bases stayed unmatched. CDR3 protein: CASSLGLAGGHDEQYF. As DNA, the CDR3 is TGTGCCAGCAGCTTAGGCCTAGCGGGAGGGCATGACGAGCAGTACTTC.